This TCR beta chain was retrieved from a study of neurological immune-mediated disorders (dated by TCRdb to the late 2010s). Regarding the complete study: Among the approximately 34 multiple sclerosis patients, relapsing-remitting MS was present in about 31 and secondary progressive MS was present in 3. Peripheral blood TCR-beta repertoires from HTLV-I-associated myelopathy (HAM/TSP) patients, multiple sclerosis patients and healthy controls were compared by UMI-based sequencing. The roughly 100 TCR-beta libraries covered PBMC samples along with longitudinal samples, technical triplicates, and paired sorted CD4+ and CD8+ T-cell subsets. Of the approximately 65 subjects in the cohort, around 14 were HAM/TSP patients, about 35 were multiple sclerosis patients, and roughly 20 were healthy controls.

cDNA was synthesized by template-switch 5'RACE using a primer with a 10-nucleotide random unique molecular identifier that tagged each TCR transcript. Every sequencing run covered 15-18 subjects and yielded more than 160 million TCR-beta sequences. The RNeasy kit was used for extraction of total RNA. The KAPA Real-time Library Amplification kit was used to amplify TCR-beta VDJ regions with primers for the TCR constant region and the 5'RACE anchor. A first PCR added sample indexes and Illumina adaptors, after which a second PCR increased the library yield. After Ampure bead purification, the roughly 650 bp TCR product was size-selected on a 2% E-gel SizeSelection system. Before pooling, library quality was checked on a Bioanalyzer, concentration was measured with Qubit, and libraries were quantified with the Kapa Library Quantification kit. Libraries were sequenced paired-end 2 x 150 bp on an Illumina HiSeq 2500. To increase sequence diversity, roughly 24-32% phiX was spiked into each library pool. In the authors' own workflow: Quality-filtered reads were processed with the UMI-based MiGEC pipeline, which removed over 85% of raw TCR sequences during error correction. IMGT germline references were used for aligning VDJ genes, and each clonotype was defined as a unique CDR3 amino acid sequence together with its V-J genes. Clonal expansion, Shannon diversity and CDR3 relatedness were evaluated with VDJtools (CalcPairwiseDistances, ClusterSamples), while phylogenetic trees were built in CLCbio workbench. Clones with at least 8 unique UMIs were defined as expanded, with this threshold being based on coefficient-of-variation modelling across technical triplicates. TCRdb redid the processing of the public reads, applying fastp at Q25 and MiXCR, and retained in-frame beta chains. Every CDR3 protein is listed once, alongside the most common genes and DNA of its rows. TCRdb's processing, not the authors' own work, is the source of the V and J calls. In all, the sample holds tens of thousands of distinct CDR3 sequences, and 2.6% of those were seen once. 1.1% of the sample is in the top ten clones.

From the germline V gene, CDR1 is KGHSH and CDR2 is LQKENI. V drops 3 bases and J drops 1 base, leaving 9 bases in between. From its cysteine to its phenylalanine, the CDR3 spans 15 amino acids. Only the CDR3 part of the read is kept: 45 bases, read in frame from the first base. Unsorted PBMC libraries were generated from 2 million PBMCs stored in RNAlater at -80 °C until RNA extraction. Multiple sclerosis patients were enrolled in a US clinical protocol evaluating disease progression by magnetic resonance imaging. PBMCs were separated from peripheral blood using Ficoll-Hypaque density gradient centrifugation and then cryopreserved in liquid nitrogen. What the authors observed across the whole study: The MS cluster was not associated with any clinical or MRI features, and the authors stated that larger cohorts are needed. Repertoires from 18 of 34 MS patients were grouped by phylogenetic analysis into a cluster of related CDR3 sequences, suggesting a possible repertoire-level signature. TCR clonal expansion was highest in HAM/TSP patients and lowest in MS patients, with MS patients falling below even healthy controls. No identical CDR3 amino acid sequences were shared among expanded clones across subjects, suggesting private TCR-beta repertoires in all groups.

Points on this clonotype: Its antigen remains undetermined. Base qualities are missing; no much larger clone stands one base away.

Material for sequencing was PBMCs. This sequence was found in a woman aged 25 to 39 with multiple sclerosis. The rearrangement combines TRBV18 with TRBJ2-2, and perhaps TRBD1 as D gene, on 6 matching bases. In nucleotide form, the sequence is TGTGCCAGCTCACCGAGGGGACAGAACACCGGGGAGCTGTTTTTT. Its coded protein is CASSPRGQNTGELFF.